The following is a TCR beta chain sequence with its context. The data are from a study of blood T cells in healthy people across ages. Germline V gene lookup returns CDR1 LGHNA and CDR2 YNFKEQ. CDR3 length: 16 residues. Trimming took 1 base from V and 3 from J, leaving 12 bases between them. Peripheral blood was drawn, ten milliliters per donor. Combining a sample-barcoded 5' primer with a J-beta primer mix, a second PCR ran for roughly 7 to 12 cycles. Each CDR3 protein gets one entry after TCRdb re-called the 5' RACE reads with MiXCR. This table has about 650,000 distinct CDR3 sequences, about 50% appearing once.

The V gene is TRBV4-2, the J gene TRBJ1-4; D gene unclear. The clonotype comes from a woman of 80 years or more in good health. The sample was blood. CDR3 coding DNA: TGTGCCAGCAGCCAAGGTTATGATGGAGCTAATGAAAAACTGTTTTTT. Protein: CASSQGYDGANEKLFF.